The 8 T cell receptor beta chains listed next were all sequenced from one sample in a study of OX40 agonist ivuxolimab in advanced cancers. The table came from immunoSEQ multiplex PCR; TCRdb's copy has only in-frame clones and leaves some out. The sample yields approximately 100,000 clones, 91% seen once. The sequenced sample was CD4+ or CD8+ T cells sorted from blood, obtained in a trial of the OX40 agonist ivuxolimab. These receptors originate from an adult with an advanced solid tumor such as melanoma, head and neck, liver or kidney cancer.

The J gene is TRBJ2-7, the V gene TRBV7-2; no clear D. V was cut by 4 bases and J by 2 bases, with 9 bases left in between. This CDR3 region has 13 residues. The germline V gene encodes CDR1 SGHTA and CDR2 FQGNSA. For the CDR3, the DNA is TGTGCCAGCAGCTCAAACCAAGCCTACGAGCAGTACTTC. This translates into CASSSNQAYEQYF.

V and J are TRBV7-9 and TRBJ1-5; D not resolved. Looked up from germline, CDR1 is SEHNR and CDR2 is FQNEAQ (reference sequence). The CDR3 is 14 amino acids. Deletions cut 1 base from V and 2 bases from J, with 6 bases between. This CDR3 is CASSLGTGNQPQHF. The CDR3 nucleotides are TGTGCCAGCAGCTTAGGGACGGGCAATCAGCCCCAGCATTTT.

V and J are TRBV4-1 and TRBJ1-1; 8 bases agree with TRBD1. Germline V gives CDR1 MGHRA, CDR2 YSYEKL. Losses at the gene ends were 5 bases for V and 11 bases for J; bases not matched to a gene: 13. The length of the CDR3 is 14 residues. Here the CDR3 DNA reads TGCGCCAGCAGCACGGACAGGGTCCTGACGGGGGCTTTCTTT. Translating it yields CASSTDRVLTGAFF.

This rearrangement joins TRBV7-2 to TRBJ2-7; D gene uncertain. Germline loops: CDR1 SGHTA, CDR2 FQGNSA. This CDR3 spans 14 amino acids. Deletions cut 5 bases from V and 2 bases from J, with 13 bases between. The CDR3 coding sequence is TGTGCCAGCAGCCCCCGACACGGGCCCTACGAGCAGTACTTC. Translated: CASSPRHGPYEQYF.

The V and J genes are TRBV2 and TRBJ2-2; 8 bases align to TRBD2. The CDR3 has 14 amino acids. V shed 4 bases, J shed 3 bases, and the junction held 1 base outside the gene matches. The germline V gene encodes CDR1 SNHLY and CDR2 FYNNEI. The CDR3 spells CASSAGGHTGELFF. CDR3 nucleotides: TGTGCCAGCAGTGCGGGGGGGCACACCGGGGAGCTGTTTTTT. Looking up the rest from reference TRBV2 and TRBJ2-2 gives the full variable domain: EPEVTQTPSHQVTQMGQEVILRCVPISNHLYFYWYRQILGQKVEFLVSFYNNEISEKSEIFDDQFSVERPDGSNFTLKIRSTKLEDSAMYFCASSAGGHTGELFFGEGSRLTVL.

In this sample, this clone turned up a few times. CDR3 DNA sequence: TGTGCCAGCAGCTCCGAGACACCAAACTATGGCTACACCTTC. This encodes CASSSETPNYGYTF. The rearrangement links TRBV7-9 to TRBJ1-2; D gene unclear. Trimming left V 4 bases short and J 2 bases short, with 11 bases between. The CDR3 sequence is 14 residues long. CDR1 and CDR2 from the germline V gene are SEHNR and FQNEAQ (reference sequence).

This clone was picked up one time. The junction does not match germline at one end; this may be a read error. CDR3 bases: TGCAGCGTTGAGACCCTCCGCGATGAGCGGTTCTTC. As protein: CSVETLRDERFF. This chain uses TRBV29-1 with TRBJ2-1; D unclear. Germline V gene data show CDR1 as SQVTM and CDR2 as ANQGSEA. CDR3 length equals 12 residues.

The rearrangement links TRBV11-3 to TRBJ2-1, with 7 bases matching TRBD2. Germline V gives CDR1 SGHNT, CDR2 YENEEA. The CDR3 extends over 15 amino acids. J gave up 0 bases and V 5 bases, and 4 bases lay outside the gene matches. CDR3: CASSQGLISYNEQFF. The CDR3, as DNA: TGTGCCAGCAGCCAGGGACTAATCTCCTACAATGAGCAGTTCTTC.